The TCR beta chain under discussion was sequenced for a study of response to subunit inactivated influenza vaccine (dated by TCRdb to between 2018 and 2020). Broadly, across the study: Deep quantitative profiling of the T cell receptor repertoire was used in the study to follow responses to a trivalent subunit inactivated influenza vaccine.

Details on this clonotype: What antigen it recognizes has not been identified. The input lacks base qualities; no much larger clone sits a single base away.

The paper's findings and limits, for the study overall: The authors suggested that each seasonal influenza vaccination may recruit only a limited number of new T cells.

Receptor amplification or capture employed RT-PCR. The sequencing machine was an Illumina HiSeq 2500. TCRdb redid the processing of the public reads, applying fastp at Q25 and MiXCR, and retained in-frame beta chains. Every distinct CDR3 protein forms one entry, paired with its most common genes and DNA. This sample lists 400,000 to 550,000 distinct CDR3 sequences; about 25% were detected once. The top ten clonotypes cover about 1.9% of the sample. The germline ends are 9 bases apart after V is trimmed by 0 bases and J by 5 bases. The CDR1 and CDR2 encoded by the germline V gene are SGHDT and YYEEEE. The CDR3 sequence holds 13 residues, the cysteine and phenylalanine included. Only the CDR3 region is kept as DNA, spanning 39 bases read in frame from base 1.

Recombination connected TRBV5-6 to TRBJ2-7; the D gene is perhaps TRBD1, on 5 matching bases. This TCR was recovered from a middle-aged man who received an inactivated influenza vaccine. Donor details come from another sample of the same person, matched by shared clones. Source: CD4+ T cells sorted from PBMCs, taken 5 to 6 days after vaccination. The base sequence is TGTGCCAGCAGCTTGGTCCAGGGCCACGAGCAGTACTTC. It encodes CASSLVQGHEQYF.